This is a list of T cell receptor beta chains from one sample in a study of cytomegalovirus exposure and HLA in healthy donors. Sequencing was performed with immunoSEQ multiplex PCR; in TCRdb, only in-frame clones are kept and a portion is missing. The data contain about 170,000 clones, around 86% of them singletons. Sequencing was performed on PBMCs. The source of these receptors is a male donor in good health and CMV-seronegative. The CDR3 runs from the conserved cysteine through the conserved F or W. The order of the fields is clone size, V gene, D gene, J gene, CDR3 DNA, CDR3 protein. D genes are given only for firm matches. Some rows mark clone size as missing; the rest say once, few, many or name a class of expanded clone.

>NA|TRBV4-3|TRBD1|TRBJ2-5
TGCGCCAGCAGCCAAGGGACAGGGTTGACCCAGTACTTC
CASSQGTGLTQYF
>NA|TRBV6-5|NA|TRBJ1-5
TGTGCCAGCAACTACGGGACACCCGAAGATCAGCCCCAGCATTTT
CASNYGTPEDQPQHF
>NA|TRBV6-5|TRBD1|TRBJ2-1
TGTGCTAGCAGTAGGGGACAGGGGAGGATTGAGCAGTTCTTC
CASSRGQGRIEQFF
>NA|TRBV11-2|NA|TRBJ1-1
TGTGCCAGCGACAAATCTATGGGGGGGGTCGGAGCTTTCTTT
CASDKSMGGVGAFF
>NA|TRBV7-2|TRBD1|TRBJ2-2
TGTGCCAGCAGCTTAGCGCGGGACAGGGGAACCGGGGAGCTGTTTTTT
CASSLARDRGTGELFF
>NA|TRBV5-1|NA|TRBJ1-4
TGCGCCAGCAGCTTGGGGGTTACAGGAGAAAAACTGTTTTTT
CASSLGVTGEKLFF
>NA|TRBV5-4|TRBD1|TRBJ1-1
TGTGCCAGCAGCCCATGGACAGGGGCTAACACTGAAGCTTTCTTT
CASSPWTGANTEAFF
>once|TRBV4-2|TRBD2|TRBJ2-3
TGTGCCAGCAGCCCCTCTAGCGGGGGGGCCAAGGGCGATACGCAGTATTTT
CASSPSSGGAKGDTQYF
>NA|TRBV2|TRBD2|TRBJ2-1
TGTGCCAGCACTGAACCGGGACTAGCTAGTTGGGGGCTATACAATGAGCAGTTCTTC
CASTEPGLASWGLYNEQFF
>NA|TRBV5-5|TRBD1|TRBJ1-2
TGTGCCAGCAGCTTCCGGACAGGGATCCACTATGGCTACACCTTC
CASSFRTGIHYGYTF
>NA|TRBV7-9|TRBD1|TRBJ1-6
TGTGCCAGCAGCTTCCCGGGACAGGGCCATAATTCACCCCTCCACTTT
CASSFPGQGHNSPLHF
>NA|TRBV9|NA|TRBJ2-2
TGTGCCAGCAGCGTAGGAATAGCAGACCTAGGCGGGGAGCTGTTTTTT
CASSVGIADLGGELFF
>NA|TRBV30|NA|TRBJ1-3
TGTGCCTGGAGTCTAAGCTCTGGAAACACCATATATTTT
CAWSLSSGNTIYF
>once|TRBV6-6|NA|TRBJ1-4
TGTGCCAGCAGTTACTCGGAGGGGCCTGAAAAACTGTTTTTT
CASSYSEGPEKLFF
>NA|TRBV5-8|NA|TRBJ1-5
TGTGCCAGCAGCCTAAGATGGGGGGGGCCCCAGCATTTT
CASSLRWGGPQHF
>few|TRBV5-1|TRBD1|TRBJ2-2
TGCGCCAGCAGCTTGGGACAGGGGCTATACACCGGGGAGCTGTTTTTT
CASSLGQGLYTGELFF
>NA|TRBV2|TRBD1|TRBJ2-2
TGTGCCAGACGAGGGACAGGGGTGACCGGGGAGCTGTTTTTT
CARRGTGVTGELFF
>NA|TRBV19|TRBD1|TRBJ2-1
TGTGCCAGTAGCTCCACAGGGGGATCCTACAATGAGCAGTTCTTC
CASSSTGGSYNEQFF
>NA|TRBV10-1|TRBD2|TRBJ2-1
TGCGCCAGCAGTGGCCCGGAGCGGGGGGCCGTCAATGAGCAGTTCTTC
CASSGPERGAVNEQFF
>once|TRBV7-9|NA|TRBJ1-5
TGTGCCAGCAGCTTAGCGGTGGGGTCAGGGCATCAGCCCCAGCATTTT
CASSLAVGSGHQPQHF
>NA|TRBV15|NA|TRBJ1-2
TGTGCCACCAGCAGAGAACAGGGAGACTATGGCTACACCTTC
CATSREQGDYGYTF
>NA|TRBV29-1|TRBD1|TRBJ1-4
TGCAGCGCAGCGGGACAGGGGCTTGAAAAACTGTTTTTT
CSAAGQGLEKLFF
>NA|TRBV19|TRBD1|TRBJ2-4
TGTGCCAGTAGTCCGTGGACAGGGAGTGGGGAAAACATTCAGTACTTC
CASSPWTGSGENIQYF
>NA|TRBV5-1|TRBD1|TRBJ1-3
TGCGCCAGCAGCCGAGGCCAGGGGGCGGGTGGAAACACCATATATTTT
CASSRGQGAGGNTIYF
>NA|TRBV6-6|NA|TRBJ1-4
TGTGCCAGCAGTTACTCGAGAGGGCTCGGTGAAAAACTGTTTTTT
CASSYSRGLGEKLFF
>NA|TRBV2|NA|TRBJ2-3
TGTGCCAGCAGTGCCACAGGATACTCAGATACGCAGTATTTT
CASSATGYSDTQYF
>NA|TRBV6-1|NA|TRBJ2-2
TGTGGAGCGAGTCTCCATAACACCGGGGAGCTGTTTTTT
CGASLHNTGELFF
>NA|TRBV5-1|NA|TRBJ1-4
TGCGCCAGCAGCTCCAGGACTGCCGATGAAAAACTGTTTTTT
CASSSRTADEKLFF
>NA|TRBV2|NA|TRBJ2-2
TGTGCCAGCATAAAGCAAGCCACCGGGGAGCTGTTTTTT
CASIKQATGELFF
>NA|TRBV10-1|NA|TRBJ2-3
TGCGCCAGCAGTTTTCCAGGGACAGATACGCAGTATTTT
CASSFPGTDTQYF
>NA|TRBV7-9|NA|TRBJ1-1
TGTGCCAGCAGCTTAGCACGAGGGGGCACTGAAGCTTTCTTT
CASSLARGGTEAFF
>once|TRBV4-3|NA|TRBJ1-5
TGCGCCAGCAGCCAAGATTTAAGCGGATGGCAGCCCCAGCATTTT
CASSQDLSGWQPQHF
>NA|TRBV5-1|TRBD2|TRBJ2-2
TGCGCCAGCAGCCCTACCGGTAGCGGGGGAAGAACCGGGGAGCTGTTTTTT
CASSPTGSGGRTGELFF
>once|TRBV9|NA|TRBJ1-2
TGTGCCAGCAGCGTAGTCGAATGGACGGGAGGCTACACCTTC
CASSVVEWTGGYTF
>NA|TRBV6-4|TRBD1|TRBJ1-5
TGTGCCAGCAGTGACCAGGGGGCTATTCAGCCCCAGCATTTT
CASSDQGAIQPQHF
>NA|TRBV2|TRBD1|TRBJ1-5
TGTGCCAGCGACAGGGGCAATCAGCCCCAGCATTTT
CASDRGNQPQHF
>NA|TRBV7-2|TRBD1|TRBJ1-3
TGTGCCAGCAGCCCCCTGACAGGGCACCCTGGAAACACCATATATTTT
CASSPLTGHPGNTIYF
>few|TRBV30|NA|TRBJ1-2
TGTGCCGGGACCACAGTTGTGGATGGCTACACCTTC
CAGTTVVDGYTF
>NA|TRBV10-2|NA|TRBJ2-7
TGCGCCAGCAGTCTACAGACAGGTTACGAGCAGTACTTC
CASSLQTGYEQYF
>few|TRBV5-4|NA|TRBJ2-1
TGTGCCAGCAGCTTGGAGGGGAATGAGCAGTTCTTC
CASSLEGNEQFF
>once|TRBV6-1|NA|TRBJ1-5
TGTGCCAGCAGTGAATCCAAGGGGCTTGATCAGCCCCAGCACTTT
CASSESKGLDQPQHF
>few|TRBV6-5|TRBD1|TRBJ1-2
TGTGCCAGCAGACGGACAGGTGATTACTATGGCTACACCTTC
CASRRTGDYYGYTF
>NA|TRBV10-1|NA|TRBJ1-1
TGCGCCAGCAAGCACAGTTTGAACACTGAAGCTTTCTTT
CASKHSLNTEAFF
>NA|TRBV14|TRBD1|TRBJ2-1
TGTGCCAGCAGCGTTAACAGGGGCGGTGAGCAGTTCTTC
CASSVNRGGEQFF
>NA|TRBV7-8|TRBD2|TRBJ2-1
TGTGCCACCCGCCTGGCTAGCGGGGGTTACAATGAGCAGTTCTTC
CATRLASGGYNEQFF
>NA|TRBV13|NA|TRBJ1-3
TGTGCCAGCAGCACGAACAGAAACACCATATATTTT
CASSTNRNTIYF
>NA|TRBV29-1|NA|TRBJ1-4
TGCAGCGTTGTCGCCGCGGGGGCCGGGGAAAAACTGTTTTTT
CSVVAAGAGEKLFF
>NA|TRBV5-4|NA|TRBJ1-2
TGTGCCAGCAGCTTCGGGCAGGGCTATGGCTACACCTTC
CASSFGQGYGYTF
>NA|TRBV12-5|TRBD1|TRBJ2-3
TGTGCTAGTGGTTTGGGGACAGGGGGCACAGATACGCAGTATTTT
CASGLGTGGTDTQYF
>NA|TRBV7-2|TRBD1|TRBJ2-7
TGTGCCAGCAGCTTAGTTGGGACAGGGGGCGACGAGCAGTACTTC
CASSLVGTGGDEQYF
>few|TRBV2|NA|TRBJ1-5
TGTGCCAGCAGTGAGGACAGCCCCAATCAGCCCCAGCATTTT
CASSEDSPNQPQHF
>NA|TRBV6-5|NA|TRBJ1-3
TGTGCCAGTTCCATAGGCGGGGGTACTGGAAACACCATATATTTT
CASSIGGGTGNTIYF
>NA|TRBV5-1|NA|TRBJ2-1
TGCGCCAGCAGCGCCGGTTACAATGAGCAGTTCTTC
CASSAGYNEQFF
>few|TRBV18|NA|TRBJ1-1
TGTGCCAGCTCACAGGGGGGGGGAAGTGGAACTGAAGCTTTCTTT
CASSQGGGSGTEAFF